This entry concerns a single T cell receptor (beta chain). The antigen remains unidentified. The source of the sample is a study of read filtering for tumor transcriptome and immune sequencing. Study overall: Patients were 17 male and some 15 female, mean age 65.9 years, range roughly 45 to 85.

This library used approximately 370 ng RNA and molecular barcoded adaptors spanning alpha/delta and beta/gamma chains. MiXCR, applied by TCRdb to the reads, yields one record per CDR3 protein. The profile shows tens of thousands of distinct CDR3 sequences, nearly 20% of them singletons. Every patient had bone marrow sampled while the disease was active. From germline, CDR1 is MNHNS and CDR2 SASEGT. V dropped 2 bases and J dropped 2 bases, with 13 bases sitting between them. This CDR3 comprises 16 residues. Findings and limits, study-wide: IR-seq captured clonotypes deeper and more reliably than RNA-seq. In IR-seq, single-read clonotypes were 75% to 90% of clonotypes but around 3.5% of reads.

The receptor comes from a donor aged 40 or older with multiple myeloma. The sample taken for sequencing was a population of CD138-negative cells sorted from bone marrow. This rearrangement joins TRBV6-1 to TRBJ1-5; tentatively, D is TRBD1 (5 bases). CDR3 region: CASSEQGLAGNQPQHF. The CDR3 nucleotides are TGTGCCAGCAGTGAACAGGGATTGGCGGGCAATCAGCCCCAGCATTTT.